The 20 T cell receptor beta chains below all came from one sample that was sequenced in a study of T cells in Graves' hyperthyroidism and ophthalmopathy. The source material, RNA transcripts, was used to amplify TCR beta CDR3 regions. Using the HTBI primer set, a first-round RT-PCR was run on the TCR CDR3. TCRdb analysed the multiplex PCR reads with MiXCR anew, one entry per CDR3 protein. The sample contains 500,000 to 650,000 distinct CDR3 sequences, over 35% of which appear only once. The sequenced material came from peripheral blood or thyroid tissue (not recorded which). Every receptor here comes from an adult woman with Graves' disease, either hyperthyroidism or ophthalmopathy (not recorded which).

This clonotype was recorded at least ten times. V and J are TRBV5-1 and TRBJ2-7; D may be TRBD1 (6 bases). Germline assignment: CDR1 SGHRS and CDR2 YFSETQ. There are 14 residues in the CDR3. V shed 4 bases and J shed 5 bases, with 16 bases lying between them. CDR3 residues: CASSVDRFRDEQYF. DNA for the CDR3: TGCGCCAGCAGCGTAGACAGGTTTAGGGACGAGCAGTACTTC. Combining the CDR3 with reference TRBV5-1 and TRBJ2-7 gives the whole variable domain KAGVTQTPRYLIKTRGQQVTLSCSPISGHRSVSWYQQTPGQGLQFLFEYFSETQRNKGNFPGRFSGRQFSNSRSEMNVSTLELGDSALYLCASSVDRFRDEQYFGPGTRLTVT.

This clonotype has just one count. The genes are TRBV10-2 and TRBJ1-2; D remains unclear. The CDR3 runs 13 residues. V lost 2 bases and J lost 4, with 8 bases in between. Germline CDR1 and CDR2: WSHSY and SAAADI. CDR3 sequence (DNA): TGCGCCAGCAGTGAGCCGCCCCGCTATGGCTACACCTTC. This encodes CASSEPPRYGYTF.

This clonotype has a handful of counts. V and J are TRBV7-8 and TRBJ2-7; 11 nucleotides match TRBD2. Germline V gives CDR1 SGHVS, CDR2 FQNEAQ. V trimming: 4 bases; J trimming: 9 bases; junction bases outside the gene matches: 8. The CDR3 covers 14 residues. The CDR3 reads CASSYSGRGRGQYF. CDR3 in DNA: TGTGCCAGCAGCTATAGCGGGAGGGGCAGAGGGCAGTACTTC.

The J gene is TRBJ1-6, the V gene TRBV19, with 9 bases lining up with TRBD1. The V gene end was trimmed by 6 bases and the J gene end by 0 bases; junction bases not matched to a gene: 9. Looked up from germline, CDR1 is LNHDA and CDR2 is SQIVND (reference sequence). The CDR3 covers 18 residues. The chain's CDR3 is CASSMGTGWSSYNSPLHF. CDR3 sequence (DNA): TGTGCCAGTAGCATGGGGACAGGGTGGAGCTCCTATAATTCACCCCTCCACTTT.

CDR3 sequence: CSARRGQPQHF. The CDR3 nucleotides read TGCAGTGCTAGGCGGGGGCAGCCCCAGCATTTT. The chain combines TRBV20-1 with TRBJ1-5, with a possible D match to TRBD1 (5 bases). V lost 3 bases and J lost 7, with 7 bases in between. The CDR3 consists of 11 residues. The germline gives CDR1 DFQATT, CDR2 SNEGSKA (reference sequence).

This clonotype appeared a single time. This sequence joins TRBV7-3 and TRBJ2-7; 9 bases line up with TRBD2. V lost 2 bases and J lost 7; bases outside the gene matches: 9. Per the germline V gene, CDR1 is SGHTA and CDR2 is FQGTGA. The CDR3 covers 15 residues. This CDR3 reads CASSLASSGTGEQYF. The DNA for the CDR3 is TGTGCCAGCAGCTTAGCGTCTAGCGGGACCGGGGAGCAGTACTTC.

Note on this clonotype: A much bigger clone sits one base away, suggesting this may be a read error. The CDR3 ends on some other residue instead of the conserved phenylalanine or tryptophan, so this is likely a read error. The chain carries TRBV27 and TRBJ1-1; no firm D call. CDR3 length equals 15 residues. Germline V gene lookup returns CDR1 MNHEY and CDR2 SMNVEV (reference sequence). V gave up 0 bases and J gave up 0 bases, with 8 bases separating them. The CDR3 protein is CASSLSRQMNTEAFL. The CDR3 DNA follows: TGTGCCAGCAGTTTATCTCGGCAGATGAACACTGAAGCTTTCCTT.

On this clonotype: The conserved phenylalanine or tryptophan normally closing the CDR3 is absent here, so this likely arose from a read error. This chain uses TRBV15 with TRBJ2-5, with D maybe TRBD1 (5 bases). The CDR3 sequence is 14 residues long. CDR1 is LNHNV, CDR2 YYDKDF, per germline (reference sequence). V dropped 0 bases and J dropped 5 bases, with 10 bases sitting between them. CDR3 sequence: CATSRDQGAETQYL. In nucleotides, the CDR3 is TGTGCCACCAGCAGAGATCAAGGGGCCGAGACCCAGTACCTC.

This clonotype came up many times. This chain joins TRBV20-1 and TRBJ1-2, with unresolved D. CDR1 DFQATT and CDR2 SNEGSKA come from the germline V gene (reference sequence). The CDR3 is 14 amino acids. Trimming shortened V by 2 bases and J by 0 bases, and 10 bases separated the two germline ends. In nucleotides, the CDR3 is TGCAGTGCTAGAATACAGAATTCTAACTATGGCTACACCTTC. Amino acid sequence: CSARIQNSNYGYTF.

This clonotype appeared many times. V gene TRBV6-1 combines with J gene TRBJ1-6; D gene uncertain. This CDR3 contains 15 residues. The germline V and J ends were trimmed by 8 bases and 9 bases, with 20 bases remaining between them. Germline V CDR1 and CDR2: MNHNS, SASEGT. The DNA of the CDR3 is TGTGCCAGCGGGAGATCACCCTCGGGGAGTTCACCCCTCCACTTT. Its translation: CASGRSPSGSSPLHF.

The chain is built from TRBV6-1 and TRBJ1-1; TRBD1 is a possible D gene (6 bases). CDR3 length: 13 residues. In germline, CDR1 is MNHNS, CDR2 SASEGT. V was shortened by 3 bases and J by 4 bases, with 9 bases between the two germline ends. In DNA form, the CDR3 reads TGTGCCAGCAGTGATCAACAGGGCACTGAAGCTTTCTTT. Its translation is CASSDQQGTEAFF.

This clonotype was seen more than once but under ten times. The chain joins TRBV7-2 to TRBJ2-5, with a tentative D call TRBD2 (5 bases). CDR3 length equals 13 residues. Trimming took 5 bases from V and 4 from J, leaving 11 bases between them. The germline V gene encodes CDR1 SGHTA and CDR2 FQGNSA. The DNA for the CDR3 is TGTGCCAGCAGCCCCATCGGGGTAGAGACCCAGTACTTC. Translated, it gives CASSPIGVETQYF.

This clonotype was counted a few times. CDR3 in DNA: TGCAGCGCCATCCCCCGGGGGGCGCTTGGCTACACCTTC. Protein product: CSAIPRGALGYTF. The chain combines TRBV29-1 with TRBJ1-2, with D maybe TRBD1 (6 bases). The germline V gene encodes CDR1 SQVTM and CDR2 ANQGSEA. The CDR3 extends over 13 amino acids. V lost 7 bases to trimming and J lost 7 bases, with 19 bases between them.

This clonotype appeared a single time. The CDR3 loop is CASSYDEGRKTQYF. CDR3 nucleotide sequence: TGTGCCAGCAGTTACGATGAGGGGAGGAAGACCCAGTACTTC. V is TRBV6-5 and J is TRBJ2-5; D perhaps matches TRBD2 (6 bases). This CDR3 has 14 amino acids. The V and J ends lost 2 bases and 6 bases respectively, with 13 bases between them. The germline V gene has CDR1 MNHEY and CDR2 SVGAGI.

This clonotype showed up many times. The chain carries TRBV24-1 and TRBJ1-5; D not resolved. Trimming stripped 1 base from V and 6 bases from J, with 3 bases between. CDR3 length: 12 residues. Germline CDR1 is KGHDR and CDR2 is SFDVKD. CDR3 loop: CATSDFGQPQHF. The CDR3 DNA follows: TGTGCCACCAGTGATTTCGGTCAGCCCCAGCATTTT.

The chain joins TRBV20-1 to TRBJ1-1; 9 bases map to TRBD1. Germline trimming cut 4 bases from V and 8 bases from J; bases unmatched to any gene: 8. Germline V gene sequence: CDR1 DFQATT, CDR2 SNEGSKA (reference sequence). The CDR3 consists of 13 residues. This CDR3 reads CSANRQGDSEAFF. In DNA form, the CDR3 reads TGCAGTGCTAATAGACAGGGGGACAGCGAAGCTTTCTTT.

This clonotype is a singleton in its sample. This chain links TRBV6-1 with TRBJ1-2; D gene unclear. The germline V gene has CDR1 MNHNS and CDR2 SASEGT. This CDR3 has 14 amino acids. V dropped 6 bases and J dropped 8 bases, with 19 bases sitting between them. The CDR3: CASRRLAGIRGYTF. CDR3 coding DNA: TGTGCCAGCAGGAGACTGGCAGGCATTAGAGGCTACACCTTC.

The V gene is TRBV11-2, the J gene TRBJ1-6; 8 nucleotides line up with TRBD1. The germline V gene encodes CDR1 SGHAT and CDR2 FQNNGV. CDR3 size: 16 residues. V lost 4 bases and J lost 2; bases outside the gene matches: 4. The CDR3 spells CASSSRTGTYNSPLHF. The CDR3 DNA sequence: TGTGCCAGCAGCTCCCGGACAGGGACCTATAATTCACCCCTCCACTTT.

V is TRBV6-1 and J is TRBJ1-5, with 7 nucleotides matching TRBD1. This CDR3 has 13 residues. V was pared by 11 bases and J by 7 bases, with 11 bases of the junction left unmatched. Germline V lookup: CDR1 MNHNS, CDR2 SASEGT. DNA of the CDR3: TGTGCCGGCACGACAGGGTTCCGGCAGCCCCAGCATTTT. Its translation: CAGTTGFRQPQHF.

In its sample, this clonotype was seen a few times. V gene TRBV7-3 combines with J gene TRBJ2-5; 14 nucleotides match TRBD2. The CDR3 extends over 15 amino acids. The germline gives CDR1 SGHTA, CDR2 FQGTGA. Unmatched junction bases numbered 0, after V lost 3 bases and J lost 3 bases. The CDR3 loop reads CASSLGLAGEETQYF. The DNA of the CDR3 is TGTGCCAGCAGCTTGGGACTAGCGGGGGAAGAGACCCAGTACTTC.